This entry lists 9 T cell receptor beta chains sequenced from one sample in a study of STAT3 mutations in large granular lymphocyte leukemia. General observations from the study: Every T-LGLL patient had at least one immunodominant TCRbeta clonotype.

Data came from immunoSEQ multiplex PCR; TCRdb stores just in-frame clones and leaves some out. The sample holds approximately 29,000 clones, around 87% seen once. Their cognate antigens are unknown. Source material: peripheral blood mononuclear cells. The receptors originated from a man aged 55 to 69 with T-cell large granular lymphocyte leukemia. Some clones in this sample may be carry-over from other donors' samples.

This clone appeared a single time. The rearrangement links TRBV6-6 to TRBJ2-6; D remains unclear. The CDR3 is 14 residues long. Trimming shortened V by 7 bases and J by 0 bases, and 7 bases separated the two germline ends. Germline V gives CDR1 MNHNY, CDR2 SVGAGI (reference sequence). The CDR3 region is CASTPSSGANVLTF. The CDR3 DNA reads TGTGCCAGCACCCCTAGCTCTGGGGCCAACGTCCTGACTTTC.

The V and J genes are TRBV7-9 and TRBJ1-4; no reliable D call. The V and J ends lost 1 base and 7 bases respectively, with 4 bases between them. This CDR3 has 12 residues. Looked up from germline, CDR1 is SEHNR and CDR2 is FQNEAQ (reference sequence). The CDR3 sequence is CASSLEGEKLFF. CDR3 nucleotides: TGTGCCAGCAGCTTAGAGGGTGAAAAACTGTTTTTT.

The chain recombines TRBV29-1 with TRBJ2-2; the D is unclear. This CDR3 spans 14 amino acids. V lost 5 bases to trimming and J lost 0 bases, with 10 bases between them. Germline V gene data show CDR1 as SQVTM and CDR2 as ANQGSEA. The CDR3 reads CSVLGISNTGELFF. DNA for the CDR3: TGCAGCGTTCTAGGGATTTCGAACACCGGGGAGCTGTTTTTT.

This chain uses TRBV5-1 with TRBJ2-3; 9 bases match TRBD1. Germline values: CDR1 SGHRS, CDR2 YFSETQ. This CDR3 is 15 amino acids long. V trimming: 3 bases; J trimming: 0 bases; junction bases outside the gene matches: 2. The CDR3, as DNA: TGCGCCAGCAGCTCCGGGACAGGGAGCACAGATACGCAGTATTTT. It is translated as CASSSGTGSTDTQYF. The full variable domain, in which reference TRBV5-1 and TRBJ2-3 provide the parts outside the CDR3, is KAGVTQTPRYLIKTRGQQVTLSCSPISGHRSVSWYQQTPGQGLQFLFEYFSETQRNKGNFPGRFSGRQFSNSRSEMNVSTLELGDSALYLCASSSGTGSTDTQYFGPGTRLTVL.

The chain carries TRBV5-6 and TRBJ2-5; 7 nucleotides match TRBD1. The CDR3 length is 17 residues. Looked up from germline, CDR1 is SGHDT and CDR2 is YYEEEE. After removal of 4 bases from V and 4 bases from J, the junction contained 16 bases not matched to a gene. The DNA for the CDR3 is TGTGCCAGCAGCCTAAACGACAGGGTAGGATTTGGAGAGACCCAGTACTTC. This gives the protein CASSLNDRVGFGETQYF.

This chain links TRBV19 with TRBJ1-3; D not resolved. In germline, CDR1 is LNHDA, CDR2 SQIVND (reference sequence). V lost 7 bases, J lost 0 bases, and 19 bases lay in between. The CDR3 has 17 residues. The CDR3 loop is CASTPFSTPNSGNTIYF. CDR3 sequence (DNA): TGTGCCAGTACCCCGTTTAGCACCCCGAACTCTGGAAACACCATATATTTT.

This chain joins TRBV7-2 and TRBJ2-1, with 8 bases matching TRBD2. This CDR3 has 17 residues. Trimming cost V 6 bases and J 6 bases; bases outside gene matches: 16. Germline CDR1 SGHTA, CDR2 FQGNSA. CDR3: CASSRLLAGGRVNEQFF. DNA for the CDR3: TGTGCCAGCAGTCGGCTGCTGGCGGGAGGAAGGGTCAATGAGCAGTTCTTC.

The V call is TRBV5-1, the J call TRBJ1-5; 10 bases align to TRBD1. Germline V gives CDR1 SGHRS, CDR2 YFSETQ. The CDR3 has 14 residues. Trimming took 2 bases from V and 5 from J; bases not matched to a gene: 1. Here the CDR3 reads CASSLGQGDQPQHF. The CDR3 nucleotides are TGCGCCAGCAGCTTAGGACAGGGGGATCAGCCCCAGCATTTT.

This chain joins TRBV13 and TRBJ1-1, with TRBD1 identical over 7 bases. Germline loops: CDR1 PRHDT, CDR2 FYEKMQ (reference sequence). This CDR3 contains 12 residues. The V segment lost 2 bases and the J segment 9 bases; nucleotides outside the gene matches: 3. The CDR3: CASSLIRGQAFF. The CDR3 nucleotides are TGTGCCAGCAGCTTAATAAGGGGGCAAGCTTTCTTT.